A single sample is the source of the 17 T cell receptor beta chains below, sequenced in a study of T cell responses to AZD1222 COVID-19 vaccine (dated by TCRdb to 2020 to 2022). In light of the paper, this sample's time point label describes: about 28 days (+/-7) after the second vaccine dose. Preparation of the library involved the immunoSEQ multiplex PCR assay. TCRdb took over this immuneACCESS table, retaining in-frame rearrangements with V and J assigned. Such tables are incomplete; in checked studies, under half of the missing clones stem from an unresolved V gene, and the remainder is unexplained. The sample data list some 100,000 clones, and more than 85% of these were observed just once. The ten biggest clones cover around 3.2% of the sample. The material sequenced was peripheral blood, taken 28 days after the second AZD1222 dose. These receptors all come from an adult who received the AZD1222 COVID-19 vaccine.

This clone was observed a few times. The chain links TRBV19 to TRBJ2-7; D is uncertain. Looked up from germline, CDR1 is LNHDA and CDR2 is SQIVND (reference sequence). Trimming cost V 5 bases and J 4 bases, with 12 bases left between them. This CDR3 spans 13 amino acids. The CDR3 coding sequence is TGTGCCAGTAGTGCCGGAGCTAGATACGAGCAGTACTTC. Its translation is CASSAGARYEQYF.

In this sample, this clone turned up a few times. The chain recombines TRBV2 with TRBJ1-4, with 7 nucleotides matching TRBD1. The CDR3 runs to 14 residues. Trimming took 3 bases from V and 8 from J; bases not matched to a gene: 6. From germline, CDR1 is SNHLY and CDR2 FYNNEI. This CDR3 reads CASSDLQGSEKLFF. CDR3 sequence (DNA): TGTGCCAGCAGTGACCTACAGGGGTCCGAAAAACTGTTTTTT.

The chain carries TRBV13 and TRBJ2-4; 9 bases match TRBD1. CDR3 length equals 15 residues. Germline lookup yields CDR1 PRHDT and CDR2 FYEKMQ (reference sequence). V shed 6 bases, J shed 5 bases, and the junction held 8 bases outside the gene matches. The CDR3: CASSLYGTGQNIQYF. CDR3 nucleotides: TGTGCCAGCAGTTTGTACGGGACAGGGCAAAACATTCAGTACTTC.

V is TRBV4-1 and J is TRBJ2-2; D ambiguous. V was trimmed by 1 base and J by 0 bases, leaving 6 bases between them. The germline CDR1 and CDR2 sequences are MGHRA and YSYEKL. The CDR3 is made up of 15 amino acids. The chain's CDR3 is CASSQARPNTGELFF. The CDR3 DNA follows: TGCGCCAGCAGCCAAGCGAGGCCGAACACCGGGGAGCTGTTTTTT.

There are a few counts of this clone. J is TRBJ1-1 and V is TRBV7-3; D not certain. Looked up from germline, CDR1 is SGHTA and CDR2 is FQGTGA. Trimming left V 2 bases short and J 1 base short, with 5 bases between. This CDR3 has 13 residues. In nucleotides, the CDR3 is TGTGCCAGCAGCTTAGGGCAGAACACTGAAGCTTTCTTT. Protein: CASSLGQNTEAFF.

The V call is TRBV4-1, the J call TRBJ2-3; D uncertain. There are 11 residues in the CDR3. V lost 1 base, J lost 8 bases, and 4 bases lay in between. Germline values: CDR1 MGHRA, CDR2 YSYEKL. The CDR3 reads CASSQGFTQYF. In DNA form, the CDR3 reads TGCGCCAGCAGCCAAGGGTTTACGCAGTATTTT.

Details on this clone: Germline and junction disagree at one end, which may indicate a read error. The chain joins TRBV7-9 to TRBJ2-7; 9 nucleotides match TRBD1. This CDR3 region has 14 residues. Germline CDR1 is SEHNR and CDR2 is FQNEAQ (reference sequence). CDR3 bases: TGTGCCAGCACCCCCATCGGGACAGGGCAACAATGGAACTTC. It codes for CASTPIGTGQQWNF. Full variable domain (missing parts from reference TRBV7-9 and TRBJ2-7): DTGVSQNPRHKITKRGQNVTFRCDPISEHNRLYWYRQTLGQGPEFLTYFQNEAQLEKSRLLSDRFSAERPKGSFSTLEIQRTEQGDSAMYLCASTPIGTGQQWNFGPGTRLTVT.

This chain links TRBV19 with TRBJ1-5; 9 bases fit TRBD1. The CDR3 is made up of 16 amino acids. V trimming: 6 bases; J trimming: 0 bases; junction bases outside the gene matches: 6. Germline CDR1 reads LNHDA; CDR2 reads SQIVND (reference sequence). The CDR3 loop is CASSGTGRYSNQPQHF. In nucleotides, the CDR3 is TGTGCCAGTAGCGGGACAGGGAGGTATAGCAATCAGCCCCAGCATTTT.

The chain recombines TRBV28 with TRBJ1-3; D is perhaps TRBD1 (6 bases). The CDR3 has 19 amino acids. V was trimmed by 6 bases and J by 2 bases, leaving 26 bases between them. Germline CDR1 reads MDHEN; CDR2 reads SYDVKM. The CDR3 loop reads CASSLNWQGTLRTGNTIYF. The DNA of the CDR3 is TGTGCCAGCAGCCTGAACTGGCAGGGGACCTTGCGGACTGGAAACACCATATATTTT.

This chain uses TRBV2 with TRBJ1-2; 7 bases are a match to TRBD1. Germline lookup yields CDR1 SNHLY and CDR2 FYNNEI. This CDR3 has 13 amino acids. V was pared by 6 bases and J by 6 bases, with 7 bases of the junction left unmatched. CDR3 sequence reads: CASSHRGFNGYTF. CDR3 bases: TGTGCCAGCAGCCACAGGGGCTTTAATGGCTACACCTTC.

This chain joins TRBV9 and TRBJ2-2; D not certain. Trimming took off 0 bases at V and 7 bases at J, with 13 bases between the two ends. This CDR3 contains 15 residues. Germline V gene lookup returns CDR1 SGDLS and CDR2 YYNGEE. The CDR3 protein is CASSVGQAGGGELFF. Written as DNA, the CDR3 is TGTGCCAGCAGCGTAGGTCAGGCCGGCGGCGGGGAGCTGTTTTTT.

This chain connects TRBV30 to TRBJ1-2; a possible D gene is TRBD1 (5 bases). The CDR3 spans 12 residues. V was trimmed by 2 bases and J by 5 bases, leaving 9 bases between them. The germline CDR1 and CDR2 sequences are GTSNPN and SVGIG (reference sequence). The DNA of the CDR3 is TGTGCCTGGAGTACCGCAGGGTATGGCTACACCTTC. This encodes CAWSTAGYGYTF.

CDR3 DNA: TGTGCCAGCAGCTTATCGGGCGGGGGCACTGAAGCTTTCTTT. This sequence encodes CASSLSGGGTEAFF. The chain joins TRBV7-2 to TRBJ1-1; D perhaps matches TRBD1 (5 bases). The CDR3 consists of 14 residues. CDR1 is SGHTA and CDR2 is FQGNSA in the germline V gene. The V end was cut by 2 bases, the J end by 4 bases, with 11 bases between.

The chain is built from TRBV11-2 and TRBJ1-1; D might be TRBD1 (5 bases). V shed 1 base and J shed 1 base, with 13 bases lying between them. Germline V gene data show CDR1 as SGHAT and CDR2 as FQNNGV. There are 16 residues in the CDR3. The CDR3 region has the DNA TGTGCCAGCAGCTTAGTGGTCGGGGGTGGGAACACTGAAGCTTTCTTT. It specifies CASSLVVGGGNTEAFF.

This clone was counted once. J is TRBJ2-5 and V is TRBV19; D is unclear. In germline, CDR1 is LNHDA, CDR2 SQIVND (reference sequence). The CDR3 runs 15 residues. The ends were cut back, 2 bases at V and 1 base at J, with 11 bases in the middle. This CDR3 is CASSIQVRVQETQYF. CDR3 DNA: TGTGCCAGTAGTATACAGGTGAGAGTCCAAGAGACCCAGTACTTC.

The chain employs TRBV6-6 and TRBJ2-3; a possible D gene is TRBD1 (6 bases). This CDR3 region has 18 residues. Germline V lookup: CDR1 MNHNY, CDR2 SVGAGI (reference sequence). V gave up 5 bases and J gave up 0 bases, with 21 bases separating them. Here the CDR3 reads CASSPRDKYRPSTDTQYF. The DNA for the CDR3 is TGTGCCAGCAGTCCACGGGACAAGTATAGACCTAGCACAGATACGCAGTATTTT.

The rearrangement links TRBV19 to TRBJ2-7; D gene uncertain. CDR1 is LNHDA, CDR2 SQIVND, per germline (reference sequence). CDR3 length equals 13 residues. V lost 6 bases, J lost 2 bases, and 11 bases lay in between. CDR3 in amino acids: CASRKQTTYEQYF. CDR3 DNA sequence: TGTGCCAGTAGAAAGCAGACAACCTACGAGCAGTACTTC.